A selection of T cell receptor beta chains follows, all from one sample in a study of blood T cell dynamics during melanoma immunotherapy. Assay: immunoSEQ multiplex PCR; the TCRdb copy retains only in-frame clones and omits some. Of about 17,000 clones listed, 75% to 85% are singletons. Sequences were derived from blood, sampled from a patient treated with checkpoint blockade. Receptors were obtained from a human donor with melanoma. Both conserved end residues are part of each CDR3. Each record gives: CDR3 length, J gene, V gene, D gene, clone size, CDR3 DNA, CDR3 protein. The D gene is left open where the match is weak. Some rows have no size entry. The others give once, few or many, or a class for an expanded clone.

cdr3_length: 15; j_call: TRBJ2-1; v_call: TRBV7-9; d_call: TRBD2; clone_size: -; cdr3_nt: TGTGCCAGCACCCCCGGGACGGGAGGGTATAATGAGCAGTTCTTC; cdr3_aa: CASTPGTGGYNEQFF
cdr3_length: 15; j_call: TRBJ1-1; v_call: TRBV4-3; d_call: TRBD1; clone_size: -; cdr3_nt: TGCGCCAGCAGCCAAGTCGGGACAGGGGACACTGAAGCTTTCTTT; cdr3_aa: CASSQVGTGDTEAFF
cdr3_length: 14; j_call: TRBJ1-1; v_call: TRBV7-2; d_call: -; clone_size: -; cdr3_nt: TGTGCCAGCAGCTTATGGGGGACAAACACTGAAGCTTTCTTT; cdr3_aa: CASSLWGTNTEAFF
cdr3_length: 13; j_call: TRBJ2-7; v_call: TRBV5-1; d_call: -; clone_size: -; cdr3_nt: TGCGCCAGCAGCCCACAGGGTTCCTACGAGCAGTACTTC; cdr3_aa: CASSPQGSYEQYF
cdr3_length: 16; j_call: TRBJ2-2; v_call: TRBV7-8; d_call: TRBD2; clone_size: -; cdr3_nt: TGTGCCAGCAGCTTCTTAGCGGGAGGGCCGTCAGGGGAGCTGTTTTTT; cdr3_aa: CASSFLAGGPSGELFF
cdr3_length: 15; j_call: TRBJ2-7; v_call: TRBV7-9; d_call: TRBD2; clone_size: -; cdr3_nt: TGTGCCAGCAGCCCGCAACTAGCGGGAGTAAACGAGCAGTACTTC; cdr3_aa: CASSPQLAGVNEQYF
cdr3_length: 18; j_call: TRBJ2-2; v_call: TRBV2; d_call: -; clone_size: -; cdr3_nt: TGTGCCAGCAGCTTCAACCCGGGGTCGGGGGCGCGGGCCGGGGAGCTGTTTTTT; cdr3_aa: CASSFNPGSGARAGELFF
cdr3_length: 15; j_call: TRBJ2-1; v_call: TRBV19; d_call: TRBD2; clone_size: once; cdr3_nt: TGTGCCAGTACCACTAGCGGGAGGGCCAGCAATGAGCAGTTCTTC; cdr3_aa: CASTTSGRASNEQFF
cdr3_length: 14; j_call: TRBJ2-7; v_call: TRBV11-2; d_call: TRBD2; clone_size: -; cdr3_nt: TGTGCCAGCAGCCTAGCGGGAGGGCCCTACGAGCAGTACTTC; cdr3_aa: CASSLAGGPYEQYF
cdr3_length: 16; j_call: TRBJ2-5; v_call: TRBV7-7; d_call: TRBD1; clone_size: -; cdr3_nt: TGTGCTAGCAGCGAGACAGGGTTTTGGGGCCAAGAGACCCAGTACTTC; cdr3_aa: CASSETGFWGQETQYF